This T cell receptor beta chain is from a study of T cell repertoires in cytomegalovirus infection. Findings and limits, study-wide: The study found HLA-C-restricted CMV-specific TCR beta clonotypes dominating the ex vivo response.

V dropped 0 bases and J dropped 5; count of bases not matched to a gene: 11. From germline, CDR1 is SGHTA and CDR2 FQGNSA. The CDR3 covers 19 residues. TCRdb re-derived calls from the reads in MiXCR, one entry per CDR3 protein. The top ten hold under 3.5% of the sample, which has over 150,000 distinct CDR3 sequences, roughly 19% seen once. About this clonotype itself: Antigen unknown.

The TCR comes from a human donor in good health (CMV status not recorded). Some clones in this sample may be carry-over from other donors' samples. Source material: PBMCs. The chain has TRBV7-2 and TRBJ2-5, with 14 bases that match TRBD2. For the CDR3, the DNA is TGTGCCAGCAGCTTAGCCTCGGGACTAGCGGGAGCTCCGCGGGAGACCCAGTACTTC. Protein: CASSLASGLAGAPRETQYF.